What follows are 7 T cell receptor beta chains derived from one specimen sequenced in a study of identical twins (dated by TCRdb to 2016 to 2018). Library preparation was by 5' RACE. Sequencer: Illumina HiSeq 2000. TCRdb trimmed public reads at Q25 via fastp, called clones via MiXCR and kept in-frame beta chains. Here each entry gathers all rows of one CDR3 protein and keeps the most common genes and DNA. The sample records more than 650,000 distinct CDR3 sequences, approximately 6% of which are singletons. In total, the top ten clones hold about 2% of the sample. The sequencing sample was made of naive T cells sorted from blood. The cell subset or site label for this specimen denotes: cells isolated with a human naive T-cell isolation kit. The source of these receptors is a man younger than 35 in good health.

This clonotype was counted many times. The chain carries TRBV29-1 and TRBJ2-2; D assignment may be TRBD1 or TRBD2 (5 bases each). CDR3 length: 14 amino acids. Germline CDR1 is SQVTM and CDR2 is ANQGSEA. V dropped 6 bases and J dropped 3 bases, with 14 bases sitting between them. The CDR3 DNA follows: TGCAGCGTGGGAGCAGGGCTGTACACCGGGGAGCTGTTTTTT. Protein: CSVGAGLYTGELFF.

This clonotype was observed a few times. V is TRBV6-1 and J is TRBJ2-1; TRBD2 agrees at 8 bases. Per germline, CDR1 MNHNS and CDR2 SASEGT. Trimming took 6 bases from V and 6 from J; bases not matched to a gene: 22. CDR3 length equals 19 residues. CDR3 in amino acids: CASSSYPDLLGAGVNEQFF. The CDR3 nucleotides are TGTGCCAGCAGCTCGTATCCCGACCTTCTCGGAGCGGGAGTCAATGAGCAGTTCTTC.

This chain uses TRBV20-1 with TRBJ2-5; D ambiguous. The CDR3 has 12 residues. Germline CDR1 is DFQATT and CDR2 is SNEGSKA (reference sequence). The CDR3 nucleotides read TGCAGCGCTTCGATGAAGGAAGAGACCCAGTACTTC. Encoded protein: CSASMKEETQYF.

This clonotype appeared many times. CDR3: CASSFRPWGNTEAFF. The CDR3 region has the DNA TGTGCCAGCAGTTTCCGCCCTTGGGGGAACACTGAAGCTTTCTTT. The rearrangement uses TRBV12-3 or TRBV12-4 and TRBJ1-1; D unresolved. The CDR3 runs 15 residues. The V end lost 3 bases, the J end lost 1 base, and 12 bases lay between the germline ends.

This clonotype was detected ten times or more. This rearrangement joins TRBV29-1 to TRBJ2-3; 8 positions match TRBD1. Germline V gene lookup returns CDR1 SQVTM and CDR2 ANQGSEA. With V trimmed by 3 bases and J by 10 bases, 12 bases remained unmatched. The CDR3 is made up of 14 amino acids. The CDR3 nucleotides read TGCAGCGTTGATCAGGGGGCTTCGACTGGGGCGCAGTATTTT. This encodes CSVDQGASTGAQYF.

Many counts were recorded for this clonotype. This chain's CDR3 is CASSPGLAGFSRSNEQFF. The CDR3 DNA is TGTGCCAGCAGTCCTGGACTAGCGGGATTCTCGCGTTCCAATGAGCAGTTCTTC. The rearrangement links TRBV25-1 to TRBJ2-1; TRBD2 matches 12 bases. The germline V gene encodes CDR1 MGHDK and CDR2 SYGVNS. The CDR3 has 18 amino acids. With 5 bases clipped from V and 6 bases from J, the junction kept 14 bases outside the gene matches.

This clonotype appeared many times. The J gene is TRBJ2-7, the V gene TRBV6-2 or TRBV6-3; 9 bases line up with TRBD1. Germline CDR1 MNHEY, CDR2 SVGEGT. The CDR3 extends over 14 amino acids. Trimming took 7 bases from V and 3 from J; bases not matched to a gene: 7. The CDR3 reads CASTRTGVIYEQYF. For the CDR3, the DNA is TGTGCCAGCACCAGGACAGGGGTCATCTACGAGCAGTACTTC.